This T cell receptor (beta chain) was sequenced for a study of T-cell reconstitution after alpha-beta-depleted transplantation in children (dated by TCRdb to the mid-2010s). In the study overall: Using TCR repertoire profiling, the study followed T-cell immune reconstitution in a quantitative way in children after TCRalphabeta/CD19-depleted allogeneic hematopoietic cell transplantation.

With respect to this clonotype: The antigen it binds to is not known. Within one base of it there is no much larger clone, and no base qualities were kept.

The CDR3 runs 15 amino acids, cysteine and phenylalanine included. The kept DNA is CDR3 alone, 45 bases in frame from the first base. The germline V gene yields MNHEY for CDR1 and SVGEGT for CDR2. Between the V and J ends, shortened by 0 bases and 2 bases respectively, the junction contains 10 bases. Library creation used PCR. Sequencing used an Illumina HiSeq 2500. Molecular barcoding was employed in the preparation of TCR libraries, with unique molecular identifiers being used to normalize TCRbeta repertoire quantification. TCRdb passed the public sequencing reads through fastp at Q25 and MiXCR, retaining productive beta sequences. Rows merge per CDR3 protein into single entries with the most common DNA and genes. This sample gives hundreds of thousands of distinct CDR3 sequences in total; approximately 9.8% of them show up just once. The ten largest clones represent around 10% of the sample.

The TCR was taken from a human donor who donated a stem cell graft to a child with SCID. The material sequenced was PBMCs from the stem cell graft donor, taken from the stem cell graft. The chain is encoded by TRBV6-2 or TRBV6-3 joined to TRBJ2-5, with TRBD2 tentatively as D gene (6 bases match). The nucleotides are TGTGCCAGCAGTTACTCCCGGGACTGGCAAGAGACCCAGTACTTC. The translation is CASSYSRDWQETQYF.